Listed below are T cell receptor beta chains from one sample, sequenced in a study of post-analysis software for immune sequencing data. TCRdb analysed the PCR reads with MiXCR anew, one entry per CDR3 protein. The sample lists about 380,000 distinct CDR3 sequences, approximately 38% occurring once. The sample was blood. These receptor sequences come from a girl under 18 with multiple sclerosis. CDR3s include the opening cysteine and the closing phenylalanine or tryptophan. Rows may omit the clone size; those that give it use once, few, many or a size class.

V | size | CDR3
TRBV20-1 | few | CSARDQGRDNEQYF
TRBV29-1 | NA | CSVSGWRGLSTDTQYF
TRBV12-3/TRBV12-4 | NA | CASIRTGGRTEAFF
TRBV20-1 | few | CSARAVEHVYEQYF
TRBV20-1 | NA | CSATGTSGLQETQYF
TRBV7-9 | NA | CASSLVSLGTEAFF
TRBV3-1 | NA | CASSQRWGLAKNIHYF
TRBV5-1 | NA | CASSLAAVAGDLYNEQFF
TRBV28 | NA | CASTGLSEQYF
TRBV12-3/TRBV12-4 | few | CASSPSRDRGREETQYF